The text below deals with one T cell receptor beta chain. The antigen remains unidentified. Primers included in the PCR were 60 Vbeta and 13 Jbeta primers. Assay: immunoSEQ multiplex PCR; the TCRdb copy retains only in-frame clones and omits some. Here the sample spans roughly 160,000 clones, around four fifths being singletons. The sample is drawn from a study of cytomegalovirus exposure and HLA in healthy donors. The junction had 13 bases not matched to a gene; V was cut back by 5 bases and J by 4 bases. Germline V lookup: CDR1 MNHEY, CDR2 SMNVEV (reference sequence). This CDR3 is 17 amino acids long. Study results and caveats: TCR beta chain V- and J-gene trimming was linked, in a later analysis, to a missense variant in DCLRE1C. Productive status was seen about 87% or about 30% of the time for most TCR beta V segments in an earlier analysis.

The sequence was collected from a woman between 45 and 60 years old in good health and CMV-seronegative. The source material was PBMCs. This chain links TRBV27 with TRBJ2-1, with TRBD2 identical over 8 bases. CDR3 in DNA: TGTGCCAGCAGTGATAAGGCTAGCGGGCGTCCTTACAATGAGCAGTTCTTC. It specifies CASSDKASGRPYNEQFF.